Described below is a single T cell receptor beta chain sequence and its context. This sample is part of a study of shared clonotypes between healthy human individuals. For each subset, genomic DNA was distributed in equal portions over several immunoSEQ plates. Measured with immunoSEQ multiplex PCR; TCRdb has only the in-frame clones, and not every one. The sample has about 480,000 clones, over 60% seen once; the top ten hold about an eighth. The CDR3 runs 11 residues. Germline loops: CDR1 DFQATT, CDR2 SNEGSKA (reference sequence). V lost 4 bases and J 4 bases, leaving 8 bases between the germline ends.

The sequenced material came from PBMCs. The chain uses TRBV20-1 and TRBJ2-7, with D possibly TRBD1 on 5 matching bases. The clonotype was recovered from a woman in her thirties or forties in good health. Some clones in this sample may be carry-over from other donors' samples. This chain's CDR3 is CSATPGYEQYF. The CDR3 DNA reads TGCAGTGCTACCCCAGGGTACGAGCAGTACTTC.